The 30 T cell receptor beta chains below were found in one sample sequenced in a study of blood T cell repertoires in COVID-19. The repertoire was sequenced with immunoSEQ multiplex PCR; TCRdb's copy has only in-frame clones and lacks some. Of under 250,000 clones listed, roughly 82% are singletons. Sample: peripheral blood. These receptors were collected from a woman between 65 and 79 years old with acute or convalescent COVID-19.

V and J are TRBV19 and TRBJ2-5, with 9 bases lining up with TRBD1. Germline V gives CDR1 LNHDA, CDR2 SQIVND (reference sequence). This CDR3 region has 18 residues. J lost 1 base, V lost 6 bases, and 15 bases had no gene match. CDR3 DNA sequence: TGTGCCAGTAGCACCATACGGGACAGGGCTCGAGGCCAAGAGACCCAGTACTTC. Translation gives CASSTIRDRARGQETQYF.

The DNA for the CDR3 is TGTGCCAGCAGCTTAGAAATTCCAACCTACGAGCAGTACTTC. Protein product: CASSLEIPTYEQYF. This rearrangement joins TRBV7-2 to TRBJ2-7, with D uncertain. Germline CDR1 and CDR2: SGHTA and FQGNSA. The CDR3 sequence is 14 residues long. Trimming took off 1 base at V and 2 bases at J, with 9 bases between the two ends. Based on the CDR3 plus reference TRBV7-2 and TRBJ2-7, the full variable domain is GAGVSQSPSNKVTEKGKDVELRCDPISGHTALYWYRQSLGQGLEFLIYFQGNSAPDKSGLPSDRFSAERTGGSVSTLTIQRTQQEDSAVYLCASSLEIPTYEQYFGPGTRLTVT.

The J gene is TRBJ1-1, the V gene TRBV5-1, with TRBD1 as a possible D gene (6 bases). CDR1 is SGHRS, CDR2 YFSETQ, per germline. The V end was cut by 0 bases, the J end by 4 bases, with 13 bases between. CDR3 length: 15 amino acids. CDR3 loop: CASSLAQGLITEAFF. CDR3 nucleotide sequence: TGCGCCAGCAGCTTGGCGCAGGGGTTGATCACTGAAGCTTTCTTT.

The chain uses TRBV5-1 and TRBJ1-5; the D gene is possibly TRBD1 (6 bases). Germline V gene lookup returns CDR1 SGHRS and CDR2 YFSETQ. Trimming left V 0 bases short and J 0 bases short, with 16 bases between. This CDR3 contains 18 residues. CDR3 region: CASSLDLNRVFSNQPQHF. The CDR3, as DNA: TGCGCCAGCAGCTTGGATTTAAACAGGGTCTTTAGCAATCAGCCCCAGCATTTT.

CDR3 residues: CASSSNAGQDSYEQYF. The CDR3, as DNA: TGTGCCAGCAGCTCGAACGCTGGGCAGGACTCCTACGAGCAGTACTTC. The J gene is TRBJ2-7, the V gene TRBV5-4; D is undetermined. This CDR3 comprises 16 residues. Germline loops: CDR1 SGHNT, CDR2 YYREEE (reference sequence). V was cut by 3 bases and J by 0 bases, with 16 bases left in between.

Details on this clone: Other DNA sequences within the sample encode an identical CDR3. CDR3 nucleotide sequence: TGTGCTAGTGGACTGGACAGCACCGGGGAGCTGTTTTTT. Residues: CASGLDSTGELFF. The genes are TRBV12-5 and TRBJ2-2; the D gene is possibly TRBD1 (6 bases). CDR1 LGHNT and CDR2 FRNRAP come from the germline V gene. The germline V and J ends were trimmed by 6 bases and 4 bases, with 9 bases remaining between them. The CDR3 is 13 amino acids.

This chain links TRBV7-6 with TRBJ2-3; perhaps TRBD1 as D (5 bases). CDR1 SGHVS and CDR2 FNYEAQ come from the germline V gene. V dropped 5 bases and J dropped 4 bases, with 16 bases sitting between them. The CDR3 extends over 15 amino acids. This CDR3 is CASSPRGQGSDTQYF. CDR3 in DNA: TGTGCCAGCAGCCCTAGGGGTCAGGGCTCAGATACGCAGTATTTT.

The V and J genes are TRBV5-4 and TRBJ2-3; TRBD2 matches 8 bases. CDR3 length: 17 residues. J was trimmed by 1 base and V by 0 bases; bases with no gene match: 7. CDR1 is SGHNT and CDR2 is YYREEE in the germline V gene (reference sequence). The CDR3 sequence: CASSLAGAGGRTDTQYF. As DNA, the CDR3 is TGTGCCAGCAGCTTGGCCGGCGCGGGGGGCCGCACAGATACGCAGTATTTT.

This sequence joins TRBV19 and TRBJ1-1; D is unclear. Trimming stripped 3 bases from V and 0 bases from J, with 11 bases between. The CDR3 has 15 residues. The germline V gene has CDR1 LNHDA and CDR2 SQIVND (reference sequence). The CDR3 region has the DNA TGTGCCAGTAGTATCTCTCGGCGGCTGAACACTGAAGCTTTCTTT. Translation gives CASSISRRLNTEAFF. Full variable domain (rest looked up from reference TRBV19 and TRBJ1-1): DGGITQSPKYLFRKEGQNVTLSCEQNLNHDAMYWYRQDPGQGLRLIYYSQIVNDFQKGDIAEGYSVSREKKESFPLTVTSAQKNPTAFYLCASSISRRLNTEAFFGQGTRLTVV.

The table lists this clone with a count of one. CDR3: CASSLVGRGITEAFF. CDR3 sequence (DNA): TGTGCCAGCAGCTTAGTAGGGAGGGGGATAACTGAAGCTTTCTTT. The chain has TRBV11-2 and TRBJ1-1, with a tentative D call TRBD1 (6 bases). V was trimmed by 1 base and J by 5 bases, leaving 14 bases between them. This CDR3 region has 15 residues. Germline V gives CDR1 SGHAT, CDR2 FQNNGV.

The chain joins TRBV30 to TRBJ1-6; the D gene is possibly TRBD1 (5 bases). Germline loops: CDR1 GTSNPN, CDR2 SVGIG (reference sequence). The CDR3 has 13 residues. Trimming removed 4 bases from V and 13 bases from J, with 17 bases in between. Here the CDR3 DNA reads TGTGCCTGGACCTTCCAGGGATTTCCTCCCCTCCACTTT. It translates to CAWTFQGFPPLHF.

V gene TRBV6-1 combines with J gene TRBJ1-2; 7 bases are a match to TRBD1. The germline gives CDR1 MNHNS, CDR2 SASEGT. The CDR3 is 13 residues long. Losses at the gene ends were 6 bases for V and 4 bases for J; bases not matched to a gene: 5. The CDR3 spells CASSTQGTYGYTF. DNA for the CDR3: TGTGCCAGCAGCACACAGGGGACCTATGGCTACACCTTC.

V and J are TRBV2 and TRBJ1-2; 8 bases agree with TRBD1. Per the germline V gene, CDR1 is SNHLY and CDR2 is FYNNEI. V lost 7 bases to trimming and J lost 6 bases; unmatched junction nucleotides: 10. The CDR3 extends over 14 amino acids. CDR3 coding DNA: TGTGCCAGCATCTTGGACAGGGAGGGCCATGGCTACACCTTC. Translation: CASILDREGHGYTF.

CDR3 coding DNA: TGTGCCAGCAGAAGGCCCGGAGGACCCGGGGAGCTGTTTTTT. Amino acids: CASRRPGGPGELFF. The chain employs TRBV9 and TRBJ2-2; tentative D call: TRBD2 (5 bases). Looked up from germline, CDR1 is SGDLS and CDR2 is YYNGEE. Trimming shortened V by 5 bases and J by 6 bases, and 14 bases separated the two germline ends. The CDR3 has 14 residues. The full variable domain, completed using reference TRBV9 and TRBJ2-2, is DSGVTQTPKHLITATGQRVTLRCSPRSGDLSVYWYQQSLDQGLQFLIQYYNGEERAKGNILERFSAQQFPDLHSELNLSSLELGDSALYFCASRRPGGPGELFFGEGSRLTVL.

The V gene is TRBV19, the J gene TRBJ2-7, with D maybe TRBD2 (6 bases). Deletions cut 7 bases from V and 5 bases from J, with 15 bases between. The germline gives CDR1 LNHDA, CDR2 SQIVND (reference sequence). The CDR3 covers 13 residues. The CDR3 region is CASMGGRGDEQYF. CDR3 nucleotides: TGTGCCAGTATGGGAGGAAGGGGTGACGAGCAGTACTTC. Full variable domain (missing parts from reference TRBV19 and TRBJ2-7): DGGITQSPKYLFRKEGQNVTLSCEQNLNHDAMYWYRQDPGQGLRLIYYSQIVNDFQKGDIAEGYSVSREKKESFPLTVTSAQKNPTAFYLCASMGGRGDEQYFGPGTRLTVT.

This chain links TRBV18 with TRBJ2-3; tentative D call: TRBD1 (6 bases). Germline V gene sequence: CDR1 KGHSH, CDR2 LQKENI. Trimming left V 4 bases short and J 7 bases short, with 12 bases between. This CDR3 is built from 13 residues. CDR3 nucleotides: TGTGCCAGCTCACTTCAACAGGGCAATACGCAGTATTTT. This gives the protein CASSLQQGNTQYF.

This rearrangement joins TRBV19 to TRBJ1-1; 9 nucleotides align to TRBD1. V was pared by 2 bases and J by 1 base, with 8 bases of the junction left unmatched. The V gene's germline CDR1 is LNHDA and CDR2 SQIVND (reference sequence). CDR3 length: 17 residues. CDR3 loop: CASSILGQGSGNTEAFF. DNA for the CDR3: TGTGCCAGTAGTATACTGGGACAGGGCTCAGGGAACACTGAAGCTTTCTTT.

The sample holds a few counts of this clone. The V call is TRBV10-2, the J call TRBJ1-3; D is uncertain. The V end lost 1 base, the J end lost 7 bases, and 14 bases lay between the germline ends. This CDR3 has 15 amino acids. CDR1 WSHSY and CDR2 SAAADI come from the germline V gene. CDR3 residues: CASSEFSLVRNTIYF. Here the CDR3 DNA reads TGCGCCAGCAGTGAGTTCTCTTTGGTTCGGAACACCATATATTTT.

The V gene is TRBV7-2, the J gene TRBJ1-2; tentatively, D is TRBD1 (5 bases). The CDR3 extends over 14 amino acids. Per the germline V gene, CDR1 is SGHTA and CDR2 is FQGNSA. Deletions cut 5 bases from V and 4 bases from J, with 14 bases between. The CDR3 here is CASSPPGGIYGYTF. The CDR3 DNA reads TGTGCCAGCAGCCCACCCGGGGGTATCTATGGCTACACCTTC.

The CDR3 reads CRVPGGPTAFF. In DNA, the CDR3 is TGCAGGGTCCCAGGCGGGCCCACTGCTTTCTTT. The chain links TRBV20-1 to TRBJ1-1; D remains ambiguous. CDR1 and CDR2 (germline): DFQATT, SNEGSKA (reference sequence). The CDR3 consists of 11 residues.

This clone was observed once. The chain links TRBV6-4 to TRBJ2-5; D unclear. The CDR3 contains 11 residues. Per the germline V gene, CDR1 is MRHNA and CDR2 is SNTAGT. The germline V and J ends were trimmed by 4 bases and 5 bases, with 5 bases remaining between them. The CDR3 region has the DNA TGTGCCAGCAGTGGGCGGGAGACCCAGTACTTC. This gives the protein CASSGRETQYF.

This rearrangement joins TRBV15 to TRBJ2-5; weak D call: TRBD1 (5 bases). The V end lost 6 bases, the J end lost 1 base, and 18 bases lay between the germline ends. CDR1 and CDR2 (germline): LNHNV, YYDKDF (reference sequence). This CDR3 has 16 residues. DNA for the CDR3: TGTGCCACCAGTAGGCTGGCCGTGGGGCCCCAAGAGACCCAGTACTTC. This gives the protein CATSRLAVGPQETQYF.

The chain recombines TRBV7-9 with TRBJ2-1; D perhaps matches TRBD2 (5 bases). The V gene's germline CDR1 is SEHNR and CDR2 FQNEAQ (reference sequence). The V and J ends lost 5 bases and 9 bases respectively, with 11 bases between them. The CDR3 length is 12 residues. The CDR3 sequence is CASSLTSGEQFF. DNA of the CDR3: TGTGCCAGCAGCCTAACCAGCGGTGAGCAGTTCTTC.

The count of this clone is one. The chain links TRBV7-2 to TRBJ2-2; D is possibly TRBD2 (5 bases). CDR3 length equals 16 residues. Germline lookup yields CDR1 SGHTA and CDR2 FQGNSA. V was trimmed by 1 base and J by 2 bases, leaving 11 bases between them. CDR3 bases: TGTGCCAGCAGCTTAGGTGGAGGTGCAAACACCGGGGAGCTGTTTTTT. This translates into CASSLGGGANTGELFF.

The gene calls are TRBV5-6 and TRBJ1-2, with 9 bases aligning to TRBD1. Trimming cost V 5 bases and J 8 bases; bases outside gene matches: 13. Germline V lookup: CDR1 SGHDT, CDR2 YYEEEE. CDR3 length: 15 residues. The CDR3 DNA reads TGTGCCAGCAGTTTAAATCCGGGACAGGGCTACGGCTACACCTTC. Its protein is CASSLNPGQGYGYTF.

This chain joins TRBV7-2 and TRBJ1-1; D may be TRBD1 (5 bases). V was shortened by 4 bases and J by 1 base, with 22 bases between the two germline ends. The CDR3 runs 18 residues. Germline V CDR1 and CDR2: SGHTA, FQGNSA. Written as DNA, the CDR3 is TGTGCCAGCAGCTCCCAAATTTGGGGGGGATTGGGGAACACTGAAGCTTTCTTT. Amino acid sequence: CASSSQIWGGLGNTEAFF.

V is TRBV6-4 and J is TRBJ1-1, with D possibly matching TRBD1 (6 bases). Per the germline V gene, CDR1 is MRHNA and CDR2 is SNTAGT. The V end was cut by 6 bases, the J end by 1 base, with 9 bases between. CDR3 length: 13 residues. In DNA form, the CDR3 reads TGTGCCAGCAGGGACAGCCCGAACACTGAAGCTTTCTTT. The encoded protein is CASRDSPNTEAFF.

The V and J genes are TRBV6-5 and TRBJ1-4; tentatively, D is TRBD1 (6 bases). CDR1 and CDR2 from the germline V gene are MNHEY and SVGAGI. The CDR3 spans 15 residues. The germline V and J ends were trimmed by 6 bases and 5 bases, with 16 bases remaining between them. The CDR3 DNA is TGTGCCAGCAGGGGCACGGGAGGGGGAAATGAAAAACTGTTTTTT. Translation: CASRGTGGGNEKLFF.

This chain links TRBV25-1 with TRBJ2-5; 8 nucleotides align to TRBD1. This CDR3 is built from 12 residues. The V gene's germline CDR1 is MGHDK and CDR2 SYGVNS. Trimming took 8 bases from V and 3 from J; bases not matched to a gene: 2. CDR3 nucleotides: TGTGCCAGCGCGGACAGGGAAGAGACCCAGTACTTC. As protein: CASADREETQYF.

This clone came up a few times. The chain has TRBV7-2 and TRBJ2-7; possibly TRBD2 for D (7 bases). V gave up 5 bases and J gave up 4 bases, with 18 bases separating them. CDR1 and CDR2 (germline): SGHTA, FQGNSA. CDR3 length equals 15 residues. CDR3 sequence: CASSPVLRGPYEQYF. CDR3 bases: TGTGCCAGCAGCCCGGTCTTGCGGGGGCCGTACGAGCAGTACTTC.